This T cell receptor beta chain was profiled in a study of beta chain features in type 1 diabetes. On the study more broadly: The study examined about 110,000,000 sorted cells across all samples. Study conclusions and caveats: A closer apparent resemblance between naive, central memory and Treg TCRB repertoires was seen in patients than in healthy donors. Type 1 diabetes patients showed a moderate but significant shortening of TCRB CDR3s in all four CD4+ subsets.

cDNA synthesis used the whole RNA isolate, giving expressed TCRB sequences. Data came from immunoSEQ multiplex PCR; TCRdb stores just in-frame clones and leaves some out. The table has 25,000 to 30,000 clones, 65% seen once; the top ten hold 2% to 2.5%. The CDR3 spans 15 residues. CDR1 GTSNPN and CDR2 SVGIG come from the germline V gene (reference sequence). V trimming: 3 bases; J trimming: 0 bases; junction bases outside the gene matches: 6. As concerns this clone: What it binds is not known.

Sequences were obtained from Tregs from blood. The chain is built from TRBV30 and TRBJ2-3; 7 bases match TRBD2. The clonotype originates from a woman in her 30s with type 1 diabetes. The CDR3 DNA follows: TGTGCCTGGAGACGAGCGGGGACTAGCACAGATACGCAGTATTTT. Protein product: CAWRRAGTSTDTQYF.